What follows are 27 T cell receptor beta chains derived from one specimen sequenced in a study of shared clonotypes between healthy human individuals. The method was immunoSEQ multiplex PCR; TCRdb's version includes in-frame clones alone and lacks a portion of them. The sample lists 600,000 to 750,000 clones, approximately 77% occurring once. The sample was memory CD4+ T cells sorted from blood. Subset specified: CD45RA-negative fraction. The origin of the receptors is a woman aged 30 to 39 in good health.

The V and J genes are TRBV7-6 and TRBJ2-7, with D uncertain. CDR3 length equals 13 residues. The germline V gene encodes CDR1 SGHVS and CDR2 FNYEAQ. Deletions cut 0 bases from V and 1 base from J, with 4 bases between. CDR3 sequence reads: CASSLAASYEQYF. The CDR3 DNA reads as TGTGCCAGCAGCTTAGCGGCATCCTACGAGCAGTACTTC.

The rearrangement uses TRBV6-4 and TRBJ2-2, with D maybe TRBD2 (5 bases). CDR3 size: 16 residues. Trimming left V 2 bases short and J 3 bases short, with 13 bases between. The germline CDR1 and CDR2 sequences are MRHNA and SNTAGT. The CDR3 protein is CASSDGVGLDTGELFF. The CDR3 nucleotides are TGTGCCAGCAGTGACGGGGTAGGACTTGACACCGGGGAGCTGTTTTTT.

V and J are TRBV5-1 and TRBJ1-4, with D unclear. The CDR3 totals 12 residues. Germline V gene data show CDR1 as SGHRS and CDR2 as YFSETQ. The V and J ends lost 3 bases and 0 bases respectively, with 0 bases between them. The CDR3 nucleotides are TGCGCCAGCAGCTCAACTAATGAAAAACTGTTTTTT. Encoded protein: CASSSTNEKLFF.

This clone has a handful of counts. The chain is built from TRBV6-5 and TRBJ1-1; 10 positions agree with TRBD1. CDR1 is MNHEY, CDR2 SVGAGI, per germline. CDR3 length: 14 residues. V lost 2 bases and J lost 5; bases outside the gene matches: 2. The CDR3 reads CASSYDRGQTEAFF. The DNA for the CDR3 is TGTGCCAGCAGTTACGACAGGGGGCAGACTGAAGCTTTCTTT.

This clone was seen a few times. The rearrangement joins TRBV14 to TRBJ2-5; 10 bases line up with TRBD2. Looked up from germline, CDR1 is SGHDN and CDR2 is FVKESK. CDR3 length equals 14 residues. The trim removed 1 base at V and 4 bases at J, leaving 0 bases unmatched. The CDR3 is CASSQGLAGETQYF. The CDR3 coding sequence is TGTGCCAGCAGCCAAGGACTAGCGGGAGAGACCCAGTACTTC. Using reference TRBV14 and TRBJ2-5 for the parts outside the CDR3, the full variable domain is EAGVTQFPSHSVIEKGQTVTLRCDPISGHDNLYWYRRVMGKEIKFLLHFVKESKQDESGMPNNRFLAERTGGTYSTLKVQPAELEDSGVYFCASSQGLAGETQYFGPGTRLLVL.

The V gene is TRBV10-3, the J gene TRBJ2-7, with 7 positions matching TRBD1. V lost 2 bases to trimming and J lost 3 bases; unmatched junction nucleotides: 10. CDR1 is ENHRY, CDR2 SYGVKD, per germline. The CDR3 contains 16 residues. Here the CDR3 DNA reads TGTGCCATCAGTGAGAACGACAGGGTAGATTTCTACGAGCAGTACTTC. Encoded protein: CAISENDRVDFYEQYF.

The genes are TRBV5-6 and TRBJ1-2; D gene ambiguous. Germline V gene data show CDR1 as SGHDT and CDR2 as YYEEEE. Trimming stripped 0 bases from V and 2 bases from J, with 5 bases between. The CDR3 has 13 amino acids. CDR3 nucleotide sequence: TGTGCCAGCAGCTTGGACAGAAACTATGGCTACACCTTC. Protein product: CASSLDRNYGYTF.

The genes are TRBV14 and TRBJ2-5; D is uncertain. The DNA end is a closer match to TRBJ2-7, so the J assignment may be wrong. Germline values: CDR1 SGHDN, CDR2 FVKESK. This CDR3 comprises 12 residues. The CDR3 region is CASSRQTYEQYF. The DNA for the CDR3 is TGTGCCAGCAGCCGCCAAACCTACGAGCAGTACTTC.

Note on this clone: The sample holds other DNA sequences that translate to the same CDR3. V usage is TRBV28 and J usage is TRBJ2-7; D unclear. Germline CDR1 and CDR2: MDHEN and SYDVKM. The ends were cut back, 7 bases at V and 1 base at J, with 8 bases in the middle. The CDR3 has 12 amino acids. CDR3 DNA: TGTGCCAGCACAGGAAATTCCTACGAGCAGTACTTC. Translating it yields CASTGNSYEQYF.

This clone was counted only a few times. The J gene is TRBJ2-1, the V gene TRBV7-7; D is tentatively TRBD1 or TRBD2 (5 bases each). Trimming left V 5 bases short and J 6 bases short, with 14 bases between. Germline CDR1 is SSHAT and CDR2 is FNYEAQ (reference sequence). The CDR3 extends over 14 amino acids. Here the CDR3 DNA reads TGTGCCAGCAGCCCCGATTATGGGGGCAATGAGCAGTTCTTC. Protein product: CASSPDYGGNEQFF.

This clone was seen a handful of times. The rearrangement uses TRBV10-2 and TRBJ1-5; possibly TRBD1 for D (5 bases). V was shortened by 10 bases and J by 7 bases, with 17 bases between the two germline ends. Germline V CDR1 and CDR2: WSHSY, SAAADI. The CDR3 length is 13 residues. Here the CDR3 reads CAIGRGEFQPQHF. The CDR3 DNA reads as TGCGCCATCGGGCGGGGGGAATTCCAGCCCCAGCATTTT.

This clone was seen more than once but under ten times. The sample contains more than one DNA sequence encoding this CDR3. CDR3 residues: CASSSQRDTEAFF. The CDR3 coding sequence is TGTGCCAGCAGCTCCCAACGGGACACTGAAGCTTTCTTT. The chain links TRBV11-2 to TRBJ1-1; D is ambiguous. This CDR3 has 13 residues. V was pared by 4 bases and J by 3 bases, with 9 bases between. Germline assignment: CDR1 SGHAT and CDR2 FQNNGV. The full variable domain, completed using reference TRBV11-2 and TRBJ1-1, is EAGVAQSPRYKIIEKRQSVAFWCNPISGHATLYWYQQILGQGPKLLIQFQNNGVVDDSQLPKDRFSAERLKGVDSTLKIQPAKLEDSAVYLCASSSQRDTEAFFGQGTRLTVV.

The V and J genes are TRBV6-4 and TRBJ2-2, with 8 bases fitting TRBD2. The germline V gene encodes CDR1 MRHNA and CDR2 SNTAGT. CDR3 length: 15 residues. J gave up 4 bases and V 6 bases, and 7 bases lay outside the gene matches. CDR3 amino acids: CASSGAGGSTGELFF. Here the CDR3 DNA reads TGTGCCAGCAGCGGGGCGGGAGGAAGCACCGGGGAGCTGTTTTTT.

This clone was seen a few times. This same CDR3 is encoded by further DNA sequences in the sample. The chain combines TRBV2 with TRBJ2-1; 11 nucleotides line up with TRBD2. The J segment lost 7 bases and the V segment lost 3 bases, leaving 5 bases of the junction unmatched. Germline CDR1 SNHLY, CDR2 FYNNEI. The CDR3 is made up of 15 amino acids. Here the CDR3 reads CASSDQLAGVNEQFF. DNA of the CDR3: TGTGCCAGCAGTGACCAACTAGCGGGAGTTAATGAGCAGTTCTTC. Full variable domain (remainder filled in from reference TRBV2 and TRBJ2-1): EPEVTQTPSHQVTQMGQEVILRCVPISNHLYFYWYRQILGQKVEFLVSFYNNEISEKSEIFDDQFSVERPDGSNFTLKIRSTKLEDSAMYFCASSDQLAGVNEQFFGPGTRLTVL.

Concerning this clone itself: Distinct nucleotide sequences in the sample also encode this CDR3. The J gene is TRBJ1-3, the V gene TRBV7-2, with 7 positions matching TRBD1. The CDR3 contains 16 residues. The germline V gene encodes CDR1 SGHTA and CDR2 FQGNSA. The junction had 7 bases not matched to a gene; V was cut back by 5 bases and J by 0 bases. The CDR3 sequence is CASSASWTGSGNTIYF. As DNA, the CDR3 is TGTGCCAGCAGCGCTAGCTGGACAGGCTCTGGAAACACCATATATTTT.

The gene calls are TRBV7-3 and TRBJ1-1; D possibly corresponds to TRBD1 (5 bases). The germline V and J ends were trimmed by 2 bases and 4 bases, with 14 bases remaining between them. The CDR3 extends over 15 amino acids. Germline V lookup: CDR1 SGHTA, CDR2 FQGTGA. The CDR3 nucleotides are TGTGCCAGCAGCTTAGGGGCCGACAGAGGCACTGAAGCTTTCTTT. Its protein product is CASSLGADRGTEAFF. Complete variable domain (other parts from reference TRBV7-3 and TRBJ1-1): GAGVSQTPSNKVTEKGKYVELRCDPISGHTALYWYRQSLGQGPEFLIYFQGTGAADDSGLPNDRFFAVRPEGSVSTLKIQRTERGDSAVYLCASSLGADRGTEAFFGQGTRLTVV.

The gene calls are TRBV29-1 and TRBJ2-3; 12 bases agree with TRBD1. The V gene end was trimmed by 6 bases and the J gene end by 4 bases; junction bases not matched to a gene: 8. CDR1 is SQVTM and CDR2 is ANQGSEA in the germline V gene. This CDR3 region has 15 residues. The CDR3 DNA is TGCAGCGTCCTGAGCGGGACAGGGGGCCCAGATACGCAGTATTTT. Translation: CSVLSGTGGPDTQYF.

This chain uses TRBV28 with TRBJ1-2; D gene ambiguous. The germline gives CDR1 MDHEN, CDR2 SYDVKM. This CDR3 spans 13 amino acids. The V end lost 3 bases, the J end lost 7 bases, and 12 bases lay between the germline ends. CDR3 nucleotides: TGTGCCAGCAGTTTGAAGTTAGGGAGTGGCTACACCTTC. This sequence encodes CASSLKLGSGYTF.

The chain is built from TRBV7-9 and TRBJ1-1; D unclear. This CDR3 region has 14 residues. Trimming pared 3 bases from V and 0 bases from J, leaving 8 bases between. CDR1 is SEHNR, CDR2 FQNEAQ, per germline (reference sequence). The CDR3 protein is CASSFGPMNTEAFF. CDR3 sequence (DNA): TGTGCCAGCAGCTTTGGGCCCATGAACACTGAAGCTTTCTTT.

This chain joins TRBV11-2 and TRBJ1-4; 8 bases are a match to TRBD1. The ends lost 4 bases at V and 6 bases at J; junction bases unmatched: 13. Looked up from germline, CDR1 is SGHAT and CDR2 is FQNNGV. The CDR3 has 17 residues. CDR3 nucleotides: TGTGCCAGCAGCTCCCCTCACAGGGGGGGTATTTATGAAAAACTGTTTTTT. It is translated as CASSSPHRGGIYEKLFF.

This clone appeared a single time. J is TRBJ1-5 and V is TRBV14; D call uncertain. Trimming took 0 bases from V and 7 from J, leaving 7 bases between them. This CDR3 contains 13 residues. Per the germline V gene, CDR1 is SGHDN and CDR2 is FVKESK. DNA for the CDR3: TGTGCCAGCAGCCAAGACTTAAAGCAGCCCCAGCATTTT. Translated, it gives CASSQDLKQPQHF.

This clone was counted a single time. A clone one base away is much larger, so this may be a read error. The J gene is TRBJ2-1, the V gene TRBV2, with 9 bases aligning to TRBD2. The CDR3 is made up of 15 amino acids. Germline values: CDR1 SNHLY, CDR2 FYNNEI. V shed 5 bases, J shed 0 bases, and the junction held 2 bases outside the gene matches. The DNA of the CDR3 is TGTGCCAGCAGTCATAGCGGGAGCTCCTACAATGAGCAGTTCTTC. Translated, it gives CASSHSGSSYNEQFF.

V and J are TRBV11-2 and TRBJ2-7; the match to TRBD1 covers 7 bases. The CDR3 consists of 13 residues. Germline V CDR1 and CDR2: SGHAT, FQNNGV. The J segment lost 5 bases and the V segment lost 5 bases, leaving 6 bases of the junction unmatched. The CDR3 DNA is TGTGCCAGCAGCCTTGACAGGGCCCACGAGCAGTACTTC. Its protein is CASSLDRAHEQYF.

This chain connects TRBV16 to TRBJ2-6; tentatively, D is TRBD1 (6 bases). CDR3 length: 18 residues. The germline V and J ends were trimmed by 1 base and 0 bases, with 13 bases remaining between them. Germline values: CDR1 KGHSY, CDR2 FQNENV. CDR3 coding DNA: TGTGCCAGCAGCCAATTTGGCAGGGGTATCTCTGGGGCCAACGTCCTGACTTTC. This gives the protein CASSQFGRGISGANVLTF. The entire variable domain, with the rest obtained from reference TRBV16 and TRBJ2-6, is as follows: GEEVAQTPKHLVRGEGQKAKLYCAPIKGHSYVFWYQQVLKNEFKFLISFQNENVFDETGMPKERFSAKCLPNSPCSLEIQATKLEDSAVYFCASSQFGRGISGANVLTFGAGSRLTVL.

The chain links TRBV28 to TRBJ1-1; D is perhaps TRBD1 (5 bases). Germline V lookup: CDR1 MDHEN, CDR2 SYDVKM. The CDR3 sequence is 15 residues long. V lost 5 bases and J lost 11, with 24 bases in between. CDR3 nucleotides: TGTGCCAGCAGTAAGGGATCATCGGGGGGTTTCGATGCTTTCTTT. Encoded protein: CASSKGSSGGFDAFF.

DNA of the CDR3: TGTGCCAGTAGTCCGCCCGGGAATCAGCCCCAGCATTTT. Its protein is CASSPPGNQPQHF. This chain uses TRBV19 with TRBJ1-5; D not resolved. Germline V CDR1 and CDR2: LNHDA, SQIVND (reference sequence). The V end lost 5 bases, the J end lost 4 bases, and 9 bases lay between the germline ends. There are 13 residues in the CDR3.

The chain joins TRBV5-1 to TRBJ2-5, with D possibly matching TRBD2 (6 bases). Looked up from germline, CDR1 is SGHRS and CDR2 is YFSETQ. The CDR3 length is 16 residues. V lost 0 bases to trimming and J lost 5 bases, with 17 bases between them. CDR3 sequence reads: CASSLATRPGGETQYF. The CDR3 coding sequence is TGCGCCAGCAGCTTGGCGACTAGACCCGGTGGGGAGACCCAGTACTTC.